This T cell receptor (beta chain) was captured in a study of T cells in Graves' hyperthyroidism and ophthalmopathy. It was RNA transcripts that yielded the amplified TCR beta CDR3 regions. The TCR CDR3 was amplified in a first-round RT-PCR using the HTBI primer set. TCRdb itself ran the multiplex PCR reads through MiXCR, one entry per CDR3 protein. Of approximately 700,000 distinct CDR3 sequences in the sample, 45% were seen once. A word on this clonotype: Its antigen is still unknown.

Findings and limits, study-wide: For ophthalmopathy, model prediction preceded onset by a median roughly 6.2 months.

Diagnosing involved the use of clinical symptoms, serum thyroxine and TRAb, thyroid ultrasound and orbital computed tomography. The J segment lost 9 bases and the V segment lost 4 bases, leaving 21 bases of the junction unmatched. Per germline, CDR1 SEHNR and CDR2 FQNEAQ (reference sequence). The CDR3 extends over 19 amino acids. V gene TRBV7-9 combines with J gene TRBJ1-6; 7 bases are shared with TRBD1. The material sequenced was peripheral blood or thyroid tissue (not recorded which). This receptor was identified in an adult man with Graves' disease, either hyperthyroidism or ophthalmopathy (not recorded which). The CDR3 sequence: CASSSHDLQGGPGGSPLHF. CDR3 nucleotides: TGTGCCAGCAGCTCGCACGACCTACAGGGTGGGCCAGGGGGTTCACCCCTCCACTTT.